One and the same sample provided the 21 T cell receptor beta chains below, sequenced in a study of blood T cells in healthy people across ages. For the second PCR, which ran for 7 to 11 cycles, a sample-barcoded 5' primer and a J-beta primer mix were used. TCRdb fed the 5' RACE reads into MiXCR, producing one record per CDR3 protein. The sample includes some 1.5 million distinct CDR3 sequences, 28% of them seen just once. Sequenced: blood. Source of these receptors: a woman aged 25 to 45 in good health.

This chain connects TRBV2 to TRBJ2-5; D is unclear. Trimming removed 6 bases at V and 5 bases at J, with 13 bases between. The CDR3 has 13 amino acids. The germline V gene encodes CDR1 SNHLY and CDR2 FYNNEI. CDR3 amino acids: CASRWTLGETQYF. CDR3 DNA sequence: TGTGCCAGCAGATGGACCCTGGGGGAGACCCAGTACTTC.

There are many counts of this clonotype. The chain uses TRBV29-1 and TRBJ2-7, with D tentatively TRBD2 (5 bases). Germline assignment: CDR1 SQVTM and CDR2 ANQGSEA. The ends were cut back, 4 bases at V and 1 base at J, with 8 bases in the middle. The CDR3 extends over 12 amino acids. CDR3 amino acids: CSVGRGSYEQYF. As DNA, the CDR3 is TGCAGCGTTGGTCGGGGATCCTACGAGCAGTACTTC.

To note about this clonotype: A much more abundant neighbour one base away suggests this may be a read error. The CDR3 DNA reads as TGCGCCAGCGGAAGAAGCGGGGCAGTCGGCGATGAGCAGTTCTTC. This encodes CASGRSGAVGDEQFF. The chain couples TRBV4-1 to TRBJ2-1; TRBD2 matches 7 bases. Per the germline V gene, CDR1 is MGHRA and CDR2 is YSYEKL. With 8 bases clipped from V and 8 bases from J, the junction kept 15 bases outside the gene matches. The CDR3 is 15 residues long.

This clonotype has more than one count but fewer than ten. Compared with germline, one end of the junction differs, possibly owing to a read error. V usage is TRBV5-1 and J usage is TRBJ2-6; 7 positions match TRBD1. CDR3 size: 18 residues. Germline values: CDR1 SGHRS, CDR2 YFSETQ. CDR3 sequence (DNA): TGCGCCAGCAGCGGGACAGAACTGGTTGTTTCAGGGGCCGACGTCCTGACTTTC. It specifies CASSGTELVVSGADVLTF.

The V gene is TRBV2, the J gene TRBJ2-2, with D perhaps TRBD2 (6 bases). The CDR3 consists of 16 residues. Germline V gene sequence: CDR1 SNHLY, CDR2 FYNNEI. The ends were cut back, 4 bases at V and 4 bases at J, with 16 bases in the middle. CDR3: CASSGETRGTTGELFF. CDR3 in DNA: TGTGCCAGCAGTGGAGAGACTCGGGGGACCACCGGGGAGCTGTTTTTT. Variable domain in full (rest from reference TRBV2 and TRBJ2-2): EPEVTQTPSHQVTQMGQEVILRCVPISNHLYFYWYRQILGQKVEFLVSFYNNEISEKSEIFDDQFSVERPDGSNFTLKIRSTKLEDSAMYFCASSGETRGTTGELFFGEGSRLTVL.

V is TRBV20-1 and J is TRBJ1-1; a possible D gene is TRBD1 (5 bases). Germline V gene data show CDR1 as DFQATT and CDR2 as SNEGSKA (reference sequence). CDR3 length: 15 residues. V was clipped by 0 bases and J by 1 base, with 12 bases between them. The CDR3 sequence is CSARDTGRPNTEAFF. The CDR3 nucleotides read TGCAGTGCTAGAGATACGGGACGGCCGAACACTGAAGCTTTCTTT.

This clonotype was seen a few times. The chain couples TRBV27 to TRBJ2-1, with TRBD2 identical over 9 bases. J was trimmed by 8 bases and V by 4 bases; bases with no gene match: 6. Looked up from germline, CDR1 is MNHEY and CDR2 is SMNVEV (reference sequence). This CDR3 has 14 residues. Here the CDR3 reads CASSSAGGYDEQFF. CDR3 coding DNA: TGTGCCAGCAGTTCGGCGGGAGGGTACGATGAGCAGTTCTTC.

Note on this clonotype: One junction end disagrees with the germline gene, perhaps due to a read error. The genes are TRBV7-3 and TRBJ2-1; D is perhaps TRBD1 (5 bases). The CDR3 has 13 residues. CDR1 and CDR2 (germline): SGHTA, FQGTGA. CDR3 amino acids: CASSLRARDEQSF. In DNA form, the CDR3 reads TGTGCCAGCAGCTTAAGGGCCAGGGATGAGCAGTCCTTC.

This clonotype was detected only once. This sequence joins TRBV4-1 and TRBJ1-1; D may be TRBD1 (5 bases). The germline V and J ends were trimmed by 1 base and 3 bases, with 15 bases remaining between them. This CDR3 contains 16 residues. Germline V gives CDR1 MGHRA, CDR2 YSYEKL. The CDR3 here is CASSQVEYTGHTEAFF. Here the CDR3 DNA reads TGCGCCAGCAGCCAAGTGGAGTACACAGGTCACACTGAAGCTTTCTTT.

This chain connects TRBV5-1 to TRBJ2-2; 10 positions agree with TRBD2. J lost 6 bases, V lost 0 bases, and 5 bases had no gene match. The CDR3 runs to 16 residues. Looked up from germline, CDR1 is SGHRS and CDR2 is YFSETQ. The CDR3 protein is CASSLGASGSPGELFF. The CDR3 DNA reads as TGCGCCAGCAGCTTGGGCGCTAGCGGGAGCCCCGGGGAGCTGTTTTTT. Using reference TRBV5-1 and TRBJ2-2 for the parts outside the CDR3, the full variable domain is KAGVTQTPRYLIKTRGQQVTLSCSPISGHRSVSWYQQTPGQGLQFLFEYFSETQRNKGNFPGRFSGRQFSNSRSEMNVSTLELGDSALYLCASSLGASGSPGELFFGEGSRLTVL.

As DNA, the CDR3 is TGTGCCAGCAGTTTCAGGGCCAGGGACTATGGCTACACCTTC. Its protein product is CASSFRARDYGYTF. This rearrangement joins TRBV12-3 or TRBV12-4 to TRBJ1-2, with TRBD1 as a possible D gene (5 bases). The CDR3 runs to 14 residues. V was shortened by 3 bases and J by 3 bases, with 11 bases between the two germline ends.

In the case of this clonotype: A read error is possible here, since a much larger clone lies one base away. The chain joins TRBV7-2 to TRBJ2-1; 13 positions agree with TRBD2. This CDR3 spans 15 amino acids. From germline, CDR1 is SGHTA and CDR2 FQGNSA. The CDR3 here is CASNLTSGRANEQFF. Here the CDR3 DNA reads TGTGCCAGCAACTTAACTAGCGGGAGGGCCAATGAGCAGTTCTTC.

The chain has TRBV5-1 and TRBJ2-1; 10 nucleotides agree with TRBD2. CDR1 and CDR2 (germline): SGHRS, YFSETQ. This CDR3 spans 16 amino acids. V lost 5 bases and J lost 8; bases outside the gene matches: 13. The CDR3 loop reads CASRSLLAGGRDEQFF. DNA of the CDR3: TGCGCCAGCAGGAGTTTGTTAGCGGGGGGCAGGGATGAGCAGTTCTTC.

This clonotype was counted ten times or more. This chain connects TRBV27 to TRBJ2-3, with a tentative D call TRBD1 (5 bases). This CDR3 contains 15 residues. CDR1 MNHEY and CDR2 SMNVEV come from the germline V gene (reference sequence). Trimming stripped 5 bases from V and 0 bases from J, with 12 bases between. The chain's CDR3 is CASSPGQASTDTQYF. CDR3 sequence (DNA): TGTGCCAGCAGTCCAGGACAAGCTAGCACAGATACGCAGTATTTT.

This clonotype appeared a few times. The chain couples TRBV7-2 to TRBJ2-7, with 7 bases matching TRBD2. The V segment lost 0 bases and the J segment 0 bases; nucleotides outside the gene matches: 5. In germline, CDR1 is SGHTA, CDR2 FQGNSA. The CDR3 totals 16 residues. CDR3 amino acids: CASSLARLADSYEQYF. The CDR3, as DNA: TGTGCCAGCAGCTTAGCAAGACTAGCTGACTCCTACGAGCAGTACTTC.

This clonotype was counted once. Given a much more abundant clone one base away, this may be a read error. This chain links TRBV12-3 or TRBV12-4 with TRBJ2-1, with 10 bases matching TRBD2. Trimming at V came to 6 bases and at J to 9 bases, leaving 8 bases not matched to a gene. The CDR3 runs to 14 residues. CDR3 sequence: CASSSSSGSSEQFF. DNA for the CDR3: TGTGCCAGCAGCTCATCTAGCGGGAGTAGTGAGCAGTTCTTC.

This clonotype was seen a handful of times. The CDR3 loop is CSAGGLADNEQYF. CDR3 sequence (DNA): TGCAGTGCTGGGGGCCTAGCCGACAATGAGCAGTACTTC. The genes are TRBV20-1 and TRBJ2-7; D is perhaps TRBD1 (6 bases). V was shortened by 5 bases and J by 7 bases, with 18 bases between the two germline ends. The CDR3 runs 13 residues. Germline V gives CDR1 DFQATT, CDR2 SNEGSKA (reference sequence).

The chain joins TRBV28 to TRBJ2-2, with 7 bases lining up with TRBD1. The V and J ends lost 5 bases and 5 bases, in that order; junction bases with no gene match: 14. CDR1 is MDHEN, CDR2 SYDVKM, per germline. The CDR3 sequence is 17 residues long. DNA of the CDR3: TGTGCCAGCAGTCCTACCGGGGCCAGGGGGTATACCGGGGAGCTGTTTTTT. Its translation is CASSPTGARGYTGELFF.

The chain is built from TRBV6-2 or TRBV6-3 and TRBJ2-5, with a weak D call TRBD1 (5 bases). From germline, CDR1 is MNHEY and CDR2 SVGEGT. There are 14 residues in the CDR3. V was trimmed by 2 bases and J by 2 bases, leaving 9 bases between them. The CDR3 loop reads CASSYPDTQETQYF. The CDR3 DNA sequence: TGTGCCAGCAGTTACCCGGACACTCAAGAGACCCAGTACTTC.

The rearrangement links TRBV28 to TRBJ1-2; 8 bases match TRBD1. CDR1 is MDHEN, CDR2 SYDVKM, per germline. The CDR3 runs to 15 residues. V dropped 1 base and J dropped 3; count of bases not matched to a gene: 4. The chain's CDR3 is CASSLSGQDYYGYTF. The CDR3 region has the DNA TGTGCCAGCAGTTTATCGGGACAGGATTACTATGGCTACACCTTC.

This clonotype was recorded a few times. V and J are TRBV20-1 and TRBJ2-6, with 7 nucleotides matching TRBD1. V gave up 1 base and J gave up 0 bases; unmatched junction bases: 3. The CDR3 has 16 amino acids. The germline gives CDR1 DFQATT, CDR2 SNEGSKA (reference sequence). CDR3 DNA: TGCAGTGCTAGAGCAGGGGGAAACTCTGGGGCCAACGTCCTGACTTTC. It encodes CSARAGGNSGANVLTF.